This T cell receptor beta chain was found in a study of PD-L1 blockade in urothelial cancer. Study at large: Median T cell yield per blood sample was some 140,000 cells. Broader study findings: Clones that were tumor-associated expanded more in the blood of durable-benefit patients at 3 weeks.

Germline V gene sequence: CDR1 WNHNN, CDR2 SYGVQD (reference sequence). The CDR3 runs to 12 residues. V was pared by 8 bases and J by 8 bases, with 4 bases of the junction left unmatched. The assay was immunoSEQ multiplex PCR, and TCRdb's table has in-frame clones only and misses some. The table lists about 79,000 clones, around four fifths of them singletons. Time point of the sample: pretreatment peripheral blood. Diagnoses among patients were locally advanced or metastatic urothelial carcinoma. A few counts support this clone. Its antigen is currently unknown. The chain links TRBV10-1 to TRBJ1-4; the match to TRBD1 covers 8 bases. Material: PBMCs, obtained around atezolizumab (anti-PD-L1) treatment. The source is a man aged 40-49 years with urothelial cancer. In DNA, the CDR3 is TGCGCCAGCTTTAGGACAGGGGAAAAACTGTTTTTT. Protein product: CASFRTGEKLFF.